These T cell receptor beta chains were read from a single sample in a study of cytomegalovirus exposure and HLA in healthy donors. Clones were sequenced by immunoSEQ multiplex PCR, and TCRdb holds only the in-frame ones, with some missing. The sample has 130,000 to 150,000 clones, roughly 80% seen once; the top ten hold approximately 6.1%. Sequencing was carried out using PBMCs. These receptors were obtained from a man between 25 and 39 years old in good health and CMV-seropositive. The CDR3 runs from the conserved cysteine through the conserved F or W. A D gene is named only where the DNA matches it firmly. Size tells how often a clone was seen (once, few, many) or the class of an expanded clone, and some rows leave it out.

D gene,J gene,clone size,V gene,CDR3 protein,CDR3 DNA
NA,TRBJ2-1,NA,TRBV27,CASTSTGYNEQFF,TGTGCCAGCACCTCGACAGGCTACAATGAGCAGTTCTTC
TRBD1,TRBJ1-1,NA,TRBV6-5,CASSFQGALTEAFF,TGTGCCAGCAGTTTCCAGGGGGCGTTGACTGAAGCTTTCTTT
NA,TRBJ2-7,NA,TRBV6-6,CASSPSYEQYF,TGTGCCAGCAGCCCTTCCTACGAGCAGTACTTC
NA,TRBJ1-1,once,TRBV28,CASSTGSTINTEAFF,TGTGCCAGCAGTACAGGATCTACGATAAACACTGAAGCTTTCTTT
NA,TRBJ1-5,NA,TRBV5-5,CASSLVPGSNQPQHF,TGTGCCAGCAGCTTGGTTCCCGGGAGCAATCAGCCCCAGCATTTT
NA,TRBJ1-4,NA,TRBV4-2,CASSQDVYNEKLFF,TGTGCCAGCAGCCAAGATGTCTATAATGAAAAACTGTTTTTT
NA,TRBJ2-7,NA,TRBV5-6,CASSYDRSYEQYF,TGTGCCAGCAGCTACGACAGGTCCTACGAGCAGTACTTC
NA,TRBJ1-2,NA,TRBV6-5,CASSYTPRVEGYTF,TGTGCCAGCAGTTACACACCCAGGGTCGAGGGCTACACCTTC
TRBD1,TRBJ2-2,NA,TRBV5-8,CASSSQGSGELFF,TGTGCCAGCAGCTCACAGGGGAGCGGGGAGCTGTTTTTT
NA,TRBJ1-2,NA,TRBV5-1,CASSRTLDGYTF,TGCGCCAGCAGTCGTACCCTAGATGGCTACACCTTC
TRBD1,TRBJ2-7,NA,TRBV5-1,CASSLPGQGPDEQYF,TGCGCCAGCAGTCTCCCGGGACAGGGGCCCGACGAGCAGTACTTC
TRBD2,TRBJ2-1,NA,TRBV27,CASSFAGVRQFF,TGTGCCAGCAGTTTCGCGGGAGTAAGGCAGTTCTTC
NA,TRBJ1-2,NA,TRBV6-1,CASRPRRTEIYGYTF,TGTGCCAGCAGGCCCCGAAGGACAGAGATCTATGGCTACACCTTC
TRBD2,TRBJ2-3,NA,TRBV7-6,CASSLPGLVGADTQYF,TGTGCCAGCAGCTTACCGGGACTAGTAGGAGCAGATACGCAGTATTTT
NA,TRBJ1-2,once,TRBV10-3,CAISERGGPYGYTF,TGTGCCATCAGTGAACGGGGAGGTCCCTATGGCTACACCTTC
NA,TRBJ2-5,NA,TRBV10-3,CAIRQNTYQETQYF,TGTGCCATCAGACAAAACACCTACCAAGAGACCCAGTACTTC
NA,TRBJ2-2,NA,TRBV7-2,CASSLVTETGELFF,TGTGCCAGCAGCTTAGTAACTGAGACCGGGGAGCTGTTTTTT
TRBD1,TRBJ2-7,NA,TRBV6-6,CASSPGTGASYEQYF,TGTGCCAGCAGCCCTGGGACAGGGGCGTCCTACGAGCAGTACTTC
NA,TRBJ2-7,NA,TRBV6-5,CASSYDRTRNEQYF,TGTGCCAGCAGTTACGACAGGACACGGAACGAGCAGTACTTC
NA,TRBJ1-1,NA,TRBV21-1,CASSAGQGWDTEAFF,TGTGCCAGCAGCGCAGGACAGGGTTGGGACACTGAAGCTTTCTTT
TRBD1,TRBJ1-3,NA,TRBV29-1,CSVQLRDRQAGNTIYF,TGCAGCGTCCAACTCCGGGACAGGCAAGCTGGAAACACCATATATTTT
NA,TRBJ1-5,once,TRBV2,CASSDGRGRQPQHF,TGTGCCAGCAGTGATGGGAGGGGCAGACAGCCCCAGCATTTT
NA,TRBJ2-7,once,TRBV27,CARCQQDPVYEQYF,TGTGCCCGCTGCCAACAGGATCCCGTCTACGAGCAGTACTTC
NA,TRBJ2-7,NA,TRBV18,CASSPGVGYEQYF,TGTGCCAGCTCACCAGGAGTCGGTTACGAGCAGTACTTC
NA,TRBJ1-2,NA,TRBV19,CASRSWEDGYTF,TGTGCCAGCCGCTCGTGGGAGGATGGCTACACCTTC
NA,TRBJ1-1,NA,TRBV28,CASSPPTIFGGAFF,TGTGCCAGCAGCCCACCAACGATCTTCGGCGGAGCTTTCTTT
TRBD1,TRBJ1-1,NA,TRBV18,CASSPTGFEAFF,TGTGCCAGCTCACCGACAGGGTTTGAAGCTTTCTTT
TRBD1,TRBJ2-5,NA,TRBV6-1,CASSDGTGVETQYF,TGTGCCAGCAGTGACGGGACAGGGGTAGAGACCCAGTACTTC
NA,TRBJ2-2,NA,TRBV5-4,CASSLATSGELFF,TGTGCCAGCAGCTTGGCCACATCCGGGGAGCTGTTTTTT
NA,TRBJ2-7,NA,TRBV19,CASSARSPRGEQYF,TGTGCCAGTAGTGCCCGGAGCCCTCGAGGGGAGCAGTACTTC
NA,TRBJ1-5,NA,TRBV29-1,CSAGGGNQPQHF,TGCAGCGCCGGGGGGGGCAATCAGCCCCAGCATTTT
TRBD2,TRBJ2-7,NA,TRBV9,CASSVAGWVAGEEQYF,TGTGCCAGCAGCGTAGCAGGATGGGTAGCGGGGGAGGAGCAGTACTTC
NA,TRBJ1-1,NA,TRBV2,CASSEPVTEAFF,TGTGCCAGCAGTGAACCGGTCACTGAAGCTTTCTTT
NA,TRBJ2-1,once,TRBV18,CASSPNNEQFF,TGTGCCAGCTCACCCAATAATGAGCAGTTCTTC
NA,TRBJ2-7,NA,TRBV27,CASRTGTGSYEQYF,TGTGCCAGCAGAACCGGGACTGGCTCCTACGAGCAGTACTTC
TRBD1,TRBJ2-7,NA,TRBV7-9,CASGIDRGIRYEQYF,TGTGCCAGCGGCATCGACAGGGGGATCCGGTACGAGCAGTACTTC
NA,TRBJ2-1,NA,TRBV7-2,CASSFTRYQQFF,TGTGCCAGCAGCTTTACTAGGTACCAGCAGTTCTTC
NA,TRBJ2-7,NA,TRBV5-1,CASSLLTRGSYEQYF,TGCGCCAGCAGCTTATTGACCAGGGGCTCCTACGAGCAGTACTTC
TRBD1,TRBJ1-4,NA,TRBV5-1,CASKLTGVPNEKLFF,TGCGCCAGCAAACTTACAGGGGTACCAAATGAAAAACTGTTTTTT
NA,TRBJ2-7,medium-sized,TRBV19,CASKPGGQASYEQYF,TGTGCCAGTAAACCGGGGGGACAGGCCTCCTACGAGCAGTACTTC
TRBD1,TRBJ1-2,NA,TRBV30,CAWIGLSGGAIYGYTF,TGTGCCTGGATTGGTCTTTCAGGGGGCGCAATCTATGGCTACACCTTC
TRBD1,TRBJ2-5,NA,TRBV27,CASSSIRDRHQGTQYF,TGTGCCAGCAGTTCGATCCGGGACAGGCACCAAGGGACCCAGTACTTC
NA,TRBJ1-5,NA,TRBV29-1,CSVASDSNQPQHF,TGCAGCGTTGCAAGCGATAGCAATCAGCCCCAGCATTTT
TRBD1,TRBJ2-7,NA,TRBV4-3,CASSFDRVDEQYF,TGCGCCAGCAGCTTCGACAGGGTCGACGAGCAGTACTTC
TRBD1,TRBJ1-5,NA,TRBV19,CASRSRQGEGSNQPQHF,TGTGCCAGTAGATCTAGACAGGGGGAGGGAAGCAATCAGCCCCAGCATTTT
NA,TRBJ2-7,NA,TRBV18,CASSFSQGSYEQYF,TGTGCCAGCTCATTCTCACAGGGATCCTACGAGCAGTACTTC